The present T cell receptor (beta chain) was sequenced within a study of T-cell memory formation after mild COVID-19. Background on the study: The TCR clusters were mostly specific to one donor.

Libraries for TCRalpha and TCRbeta carried sample barcodes and unique molecular identifiers via 5'RACE. Each CDR3 protein gets one entry after TCRdb re-called the 5' RACE reads with MiXCR. The sample gives about 210,000 distinct CDR3 sequences, 10% of which show up once; 2.5% to 3.5% is in the top ten. The V gene's germline CDR1 is SQVTM and CDR2 ANQGSEA. The CDR3 has 14 amino acids. V was pared by 4 bases and J by 0 bases, with 11 bases between. This clonotype was picked up a small number of times. The rearrangement uses TRBV29-1 and TRBJ2-3; D may be TRBD1 (5 bases). Sequenced: PBMCs or a T cell subset sorted from them (not recorded which). This sequence originates from a man aged 18 to 30 who had mild COVID-19 (a few samples of this study predate the infection). Cell type and time point are not known. The CDR3 DNA reads as TGCAGCGTTGTGAGACAGTCTAGCACAGATACGCAGTATTTT. Protein sequence: CSVVRQSSTDTQYF.